This TCR beta chain is from a study of control samples from healthy donors and cancer patients. Sequencing used immunoSEQ multiplex PCR; TCRdb keeps in-frame clones, though not all of them. Among some 120,000 clones, 80% to 90% were seen once, and the ten largest hold approximately 1.1%. The length of the CDR3 is 12 residues. The V and J ends lost 4 bases and 6 bases respectively, with 7 bases between them. CDR1 and CDR2 (germline): SGHVS, FNYEAQ. Sequenced input: PBMCs. This sequence joins TRBV7-6 and TRBJ2-4; D is ambiguous. The clonotype was recovered from a woman between 50 and 59 years old with colorectal cancer. The CDR3 nucleotides are TGTGCCAGCAGCTCCGAGATAAACATTCAGTACTTC. Amino acids: CASSSEINIQYF. Full variable domain (remainder filled in from reference TRBV7-6 and TRBJ2-4): GAGVSQSPRYKVTKRGQDVALRCDPISGHVSLYWYRQALGQGPEFLTYFNYEAQQDKSGLPNDRFSAERPEGSISTLTIQRTEQRDSAMYRCASSSEINIQYFGAGTRLSVL.